The 15 T cell receptor beta chains presented below share a single source sample, sequenced in a study of shared T cell receptors in the human thymus. Repertoires were generated with immunoSEQ multiplex PCR, while TCRdb's copy carries only in-frame clones and drops some. Among 700,000 to 750,000 clones, roughly 85% were seen once, and the ten largest hold 0.0095% to 0.011%. These same data were also listed under a study on human thymus T cells.

Sequenced: thymocytes. The receptors were sampled from a girl less than two years old with a congenital heart defect.

V gene TRBV28 combines with J gene TRBJ2-7, with a tentative D call TRBD1 (5 bases). The germline V gene has CDR1 MDHEN and CDR2 SYDVKM. The CDR3 is made up of 14 amino acids. V was shortened by 5 bases and J by 0 bases, with 11 bases between the two germline ends. The CDR3 reads CASSPRDSSYEQYF. CDR3 in DNA: TGTGCCAGCAGTCCCCGAGACAGCTCCTACGAGCAGTACTTC. Filled out from reference TRBV28 and TRBJ2-7, the complete variable domain reads DVKVTQSSRYLVKRTGEKVFLECVQDMDHENMFWYRQDPGLGLRLIYFSYDVKMKEKGDIPEGYSVSREKKERFSLILESASTNQTSMYLCASSPRDSSYEQYFGPGTRLTVT.

V and J are TRBV27 and TRBJ2-7, with D perhaps matching TRBD1 (5 bases). Trimming left V 1 base short and J 2 bases short, with 9 bases between. CDR1 and CDR2 (germline): MNHEY, SMNVEV (reference sequence). The CDR3 contains 14 residues. CDR3 bases: TGTGCCAGCAGTTTATTCCAGGGAACCTACGAGCAGTACTTC. The encoded protein is CASSLFQGTYEQYF.

This chain uses TRBV4-1 with TRBJ2-5, with TRBD2 matching over 12 bases. The junction had 4 bases not matched to a gene; V was cut back by 2 bases and J by 0 bases. Germline V gene sequence: CDR1 MGHRA, CDR2 YSYEKL. This CDR3 contains 17 residues. The CDR3 region is CASSQKRTSGDQETQYF. The CDR3 nucleotides are TGCGCCAGCAGCCAAAAGAGGACTAGCGGGGACCAAGAGACCCAGTACTTC.

The rearrangement uses TRBV6-5 and TRBJ2-7; 8 nucleotides align to TRBD2. Germline CDR1 is MNHEY and CDR2 is SVGAGI. After removal of 2 bases from V and 1 base from J, the junction contained 7 bases not matched to a gene. The CDR3 has 16 residues. CDR3 nucleotide sequence: TGTGCCAGCAGTTACAAAGAGCGGGGGCGGTCCTACGAGCAGTACTTC. This encodes CASSYKERGRSYEQYF.

This chain joins TRBV25-1 and TRBJ1-1, with D maybe TRBD1 (5 bases). This CDR3 spans 17 amino acids. From germline, CDR1 is MGHDK and CDR2 SYGVNS. The V end lost 0 bases, the J end lost 0 bases, and 14 bases lay between the germline ends. The CDR3 spells CASSEYRGEPLNTEAFF. For the CDR3, the DNA is TGTGCCAGCAGTGAATATAGGGGCGAACCCCTGAACACTGAAGCTTTCTTT. The full variable domain, rest sourced from reference TRBV25-1 and TRBJ1-1, is EADIYQTPRYLVIGTGKKITLECSQTMGHDKMYWYQQDPGMELHLIHYSYGVNSTEKGDLSSESTVSRIRTEHFPLTLESARPSHTSQYLCASSEYRGEPLNTEAFFGQGTRLTVV.

The table lists this clone with a few counts. The rearrangement joins TRBV7-8 to TRBJ1-1, with a tentative D call TRBD1 (5 bases). V was clipped by 5 bases and J by 2 bases, with 12 bases between them. The CDR3 has 14 residues. Germline lookup yields CDR1 SGHVS and CDR2 FQNEAQ. CDR3 loop: CASSLPRVNTEAFF. For the CDR3, the DNA is TGTGCCAGCAGCCTACCCAGGGTTAACACTGAAGCTTTCTTT.

The V gene is TRBV9, the J gene TRBJ1-2, with 11 bases fitting TRBD1. The junction had 5 bases not matched to a gene; V was cut back by 4 bases and J by 6 bases. Germline lookup yields CDR1 SGDLS and CDR2 YYNGEE. The CDR3 spans 14 residues. The CDR3 bases are TGTGCCAGCAGCAACAAGGGACAGGGGGATGGCTACACCTTC. This translates into CASSNKGQGDGYTF.

V usage is TRBV11-3 and J usage is TRBJ1-5, with a weak D call TRBD1 (5 bases). The V gene lost 8 bases and the J gene lost 2 bases, with 28 bases spanning the gap. This CDR3 spans 19 amino acids. Germline CDR1 SGHNT, CDR2 YENEEA. Written as DNA, the CDR3 is TGTGCCAGCCGAAGGGGTGAGGCAGGGCCTCTCGAGGGCAATCAGCCCCAGCATTTT. It yields the protein CASRRGEAGPLEGNQPQHF.

This chain connects TRBV7-9 to TRBJ1-4; TRBD1 might be the D (5 bases). The V gene's germline CDR1 is SEHNR and CDR2 FQNEAQ (reference sequence). Trimming stripped 5 bases from V and 8 bases from J, with 30 bases between. The CDR3 is made up of 19 amino acids. CDR3 loop: CASSPLCDGDSAVVEKLFF. The CDR3, as DNA: TGTGCCAGCAGCCCCCTTTGCGACGGGGACTCTGCCGTGGTCGAAAAACTGTTTTTT.

V and J are TRBV5-6 and TRBJ2-7; 11 bases are a match to TRBD1. Germline values: CDR1 SGHDT, CDR2 YYEEEE. The CDR3 extends over 19 amino acids. Trimming at V came to 3 bases and at J to 4 bases, leaving 18 bases not matched to a gene. The CDR3 sequence is CASSCRDRGIGRGSYEQYF. CDR3 nucleotide sequence: TGTGCCAGCAGCTGCCGGGACAGGGGGATCGGTCGGGGATCGTACGAGCAGTACTTC.

This sequence joins TRBV5-1 and TRBJ2-5; D call uncertain. Germline V lookup: CDR1 SGHRS, CDR2 YFSETQ. The CDR3 has 13 residues. Trimming pared 4 bases from V and 1 base from J, leaving 8 bases between. The CDR3 reads CASSPGFQETQYF. The DNA of the CDR3 is TGCGCCAGCAGCCCCGGGTTCCAAGAGACCCAGTACTTC.

The J gene is TRBJ2-1, the V gene TRBV5-1; TRBD2 aligns across 15 bases. CDR3 length equals 15 residues. CDR1 and CDR2 from the germline V gene are SGHRS and YFSETQ. Losses at the gene ends were 4 bases for V and 12 bases for J; bases not matched to a gene: 8. CDR3 residues: CASSPGLAGGPGQFF. CDR3 nucleotides: TGCGCCAGCAGCCCGGGACTAGCGGGGGGCCCGGGGCAGTTCTTC.

The chain joins TRBV7-9 to TRBJ1-1; D gene unclear. The germline CDR1 and CDR2 sequences are SEHNR and FQNEAQ (reference sequence). Trimming cost V 2 bases and J 10 bases, with 11 bases left between them. This CDR3 contains 12 residues. The CDR3, as DNA: TGTGCCAGCAGCTTATTTCCACGGGTAGCTTTCTTT. This gives the protein CASSLFPRVAFF.

This clone was counted only a few times. The chain carries TRBV21-1 and TRBJ1-5. TRBV21-1 is assigned pseudogene status. The length of the CDR3 is 15 residues. In nucleotides, the CDR3 is TGTGCCAGCCCTACCCAACCGGTAGGCAATCAGCCCCAGCATTTT. This gives the protein CASPTQPVGNQPQHF.

The chain has TRBV11-2 and TRBJ2-7, with D unclear. V was pared by 2 bases and J by 3 bases, with 8 bases between. This CDR3 spans 13 amino acids. Germline V gives CDR1 SGHAT, CDR2 FQNNGV. As DNA, the CDR3 is TGTGCCAGCAGCTTAAACAGAGACTACGAGCAGTACTTC. This gives the protein CASSLNRDYEQYF.